This TCR beta chain was captured in a study of T cells in Graves' hyperthyroidism and ophthalmopathy. Trimming at V came to 5 bases and at J to 2 bases, leaving 13 bases not matched to a gene. This CDR3 has 18 residues. This clonotype has a count of ten or more. Its antigen is unknown. Not enrolled were patients with uncontrolled infection, other autoimmune disease, pregnancy or lactation. Used for diagnoses were clinical symptoms, serum thyroxine and TRAb, thyroid ultrasound and orbital computed tomography. Study-wide points: Ophthalmopathy got predicted by the model a median approximately 6 months before its onset.

Amplification of TCR beta CDR3 regions used RNA as the template. HTBI primers were the set used in a first-round RT-PCR of the TCR CDR3. TCRdb called the multiplex PCR reads again in MiXCR, with one record for every CDR3 protein. The profile shows about 200,000 distinct CDR3 sequences, 17% of them singletons. Source material: blood. This receptor was identified in a woman in her fifties or sixties with Graves' hyperthyroidism. V gene TRBV12-3 or TRBV12-4 combines with J gene TRBJ2-1; 9 bases map to TRBD2. The CDR3 DNA reads TGTGCCAGCAGTCCCGCGTTCGCGGGAGGGCCTGCCTACAATGAGCAGTTCTTC. This encodes CASSPAFAGGPAYNEQFF.